One and the same sample provided the 5 T cell receptor beta chains below, sequenced in a study of cytomegalovirus exposure and HLA in healthy donors. PCR amplification relied on 60 Vbeta primers (plus 13 Jbeta primers). Produced via immunoSEQ multiplex PCR; TCRdb's table is partial and in-frame only. Its table records 130,000 or so clones. Material: PBMCs. These receptors were collected from a woman aged 55 to 70 in good health and CMV-seronegative.

This CDR3 reads CASSIWDTNQPQHF. In DNA, the CDR3 is TGTGCCAGTAGTATCTGGGACACAAATCAGCCCCAGCATTTT. J is TRBJ1-5 and V is TRBV19, with D perhaps matching TRBD1 (6 bases). Trimming took off 3 bases at V and 4 bases at J, with 10 bases between the two ends. Germline loops: CDR1 LNHDA, CDR2 SQIVND (reference sequence). The CDR3 has 14 residues.

The V and J genes are TRBV12-5 and TRBJ1-2; no definite D call. Germline V CDR1 and CDR2: LGHNT, FRNRAP. The V end was cut by 0 bases, the J end by 8 bases, with 16 bases between. The CDR3 has 15 amino acids. This CDR3 is CASGLVTSGGRGYTF. As DNA, the CDR3 is TGTGCTAGTGGTTTGGTAACATCAGGAGGTCGAGGCTACACCTTC.

The chain combines TRBV18 with TRBJ1-1; 7 nucleotides line up with TRBD1. J lost 4 bases, V lost 3 bases, and 11 bases had no gene match. The CDR3 is made up of 16 amino acids. Germline values: CDR1 KGHSH, CDR2 LQKENI. The DNA for the CDR3 is TGTGCCAGCTCACCTGAAAAACAGGGGTTGGTCACTGAAGCTTTCTTT. It yields the protein CASSPEKQGLVTEAFF.

This CDR3 is CASSTGLAGYEQYF. In DNA form, the CDR3 reads TGTGCCAGCAGCACAGGACTAGCGGGCTACGAGCAGTACTTC. The rearrangement links TRBV7-6 to TRBJ2-7; 11 bases agree with TRBD2. The germline V gene has CDR1 SGHVS and CDR2 FNYEAQ. CDR3 length: 14 amino acids. The junction had 3 bases not matched to a gene; V was cut back by 5 bases and J by 3 bases. Supplemented by reference TRBV7-6 and TRBJ2-7, the full variable domain reads GAGVSQSPRYKVTKRGQDVALRCDPISGHVSLYWYRQALGQGPEFLTYFNYEAQQDKSGLPNDRFSAERPEGSISTLTIQRTEQRDSAMYRCASSTGLAGYEQYFGPGTRLTVT.

This chain uses TRBV7-8 with TRBJ1-5; unclear D gene. The CDR3 contains 12 residues. The germline CDR1 and CDR2 sequences are SGHVS and FQNEAQ. The V and J ends lost 5 bases and 4 bases respectively, with 6 bases between them. The CDR3 region is CASSPPNQPQHF. The CDR3 bases are TGTGCCAGCAGCCCCCCAAATCAGCCCCAGCATTTT.